The next 8 T cell receptor beta chains were all read from a single sample in a study of memory CD4+ T cells and cytomegalovirus serostatus (dated by TCRdb to between 2019 and 2020). The library was prepared using the immunoSEQ multiplex PCR assay. TCRdb provides this immuneACCESS table in a form limited to in-frame rearrangements. Some clones are lacking; in checked studies, under half of them reflect an unresolved V gene, and why the rest are absent is not known. The sample table contains about 52,000 clones; only one count was recorded for about 83% of them. The biggest ten clones account for less than 2.5% of the sample. A FACSAria II was used to sort memory CD4+ T cells, defined as single viable CD3+CD4+CD8-CD45RO+ cells. The material sequenced was memory CD4+ T cells from blood. These receptors were collected from an adult in good health and CMV-seropositive.

The rearrangement joins TRBV19 to TRBJ2-7; 8 bases agree with TRBD1. Germline CDR1 is LNHDA and CDR2 is SQIVND (reference sequence). The V and J ends lost 0 bases and 0 bases, in that order; junction bases with no gene match: 4. CDR3 length: 16 amino acids. The CDR3 DNA reads TGTGCCAGTAGTATAGATCCCAGGGGGCACTCCTACGAGCAGTACTTC. Translating it yields CASSIDPRGHSYEQYF.

The genes are TRBV4-1 and TRBJ2-2, with D unclear. V lost 3 bases to trimming and J lost 2 bases, with 4 bases between them. Per the germline V gene, CDR1 is MGHRA and CDR2 is YSYEKL. This CDR3 region has 13 residues. DNA for the CDR3: TGCGCCAGCAGCCATATAAACACCGGGGAGCTGTTTTTT. Translation gives CASSHINTGELFF.

The chain combines TRBV15 with TRBJ1-1; D remains ambiguous. CDR1 and CDR2 (germline): LNHNV, YYDKDF (reference sequence). The CDR3 contains 17 residues. The V gene lost 0 bases and the J gene lost 1 base, with 15 bases spanning the gap. The CDR3 sequence is CATSRDSMFDPNTEAFF. CDR3 sequence (DNA): TGTGCCACCAGCAGAGACAGTATGTTTGACCCGAACACTGAAGCTTTCTTT.

The rearrangement links TRBV2 to TRBJ2-5; D gene ambiguous. The last part of the DNA fits TRBJ2-7 better; the J call may be wrong. The CDR3 is 13 amino acids. Germline V lookup: CDR1 SNHLY, CDR2 FYNNEI. CDR3 sequence: CASSLLLSYEQYF. The DNA of the CDR3 is TGTGCCAGCAGCCTTCTTTTATCCTACGAGCAGTACTTC.

This sequence joins TRBV28 and TRBJ2-1, with D perhaps TRBD2 (5 bases). The CDR3 covers 15 residues. The germline CDR1 and CDR2 sequences are MDHEN and SYDVKM. Trimming removed 5 bases at V and 5 bases at J, with 16 bases between. CDR3 residues: CASSDYSDPDNEQFF. The CDR3 DNA follows: TGTGCCAGCAGTGACTACAGCGATCCTGACAATGAGCAGTTCTTC.

The chain carries TRBV7-2 and TRBJ2-7; D not resolved. Germline-derived CDR1 and CDR2 are SGHTA and FQGNSA. Trimming stripped 4 bases from V and 2 bases from J, with 12 bases between. This CDR3 is 14 amino acids long. CDR3 protein: CASSSHLGAYEQYF. In DNA form, the CDR3 reads TGTGCCAGCAGCTCGCACCTAGGAGCCTACGAGCAGTACTTC.

The chain has TRBV25-1 and TRBJ1-3, with D maybe TRBD1 (5 bases). V lost 6 bases to trimming and J lost 0 bases, with 6 bases between them. The CDR3 sequence is 13 residues long. Germline-derived CDR1 and CDR2 are MGHDK and SYGVNS. The DNA for the CDR3 is TGTGCCAGCAGGGACAACTCTGGAAACACCATATATTTT. Protein: CASRDNSGNTIYF.

The chain has TRBV28 and TRBJ1-5, with 8 bases that match TRBD1. With 3 bases clipped from V and 2 bases from J, the junction kept 6 bases outside the gene matches. The CDR3 is 16 residues long. Germline V lookup: CDR1 MDHEN, CDR2 SYDVKM. CDR3 in DNA: TGTGCCAGCAGTTTTGGCAGGGGGCTTGGCAATCAGCCCCAGCATTTT. It codes for CASSFGRGLGNQPQHF.